This T cell receptor (beta chain) comes out of a study of T cells in Graves' hyperthyroidism and ophthalmopathy. This clonotype was seen at least ten times. Trimming took 2 bases from V and 6 from J, leaving 16 bases between them. This CDR3 region has 16 residues. Authors of the study amplified TCR beta CDR3 regions from RNA transcripts. Carried out on the TCR CDR3, a first-round RT-PCR used the HTBI primer set. Each CDR3 protein is one row after TCRdb ran MiXCR on the multiplex PCR reads. The table lists some 98,000 distinct CDR3 sequences, roughly 37% of them singletons. The gene calls are TRBV12-3 or TRBV12-4 and TRBJ2-2; D is unresolved. The sequence was obtained from a young woman with Graves' hyperthyroidism. The sequenced material came from peripheral blood or thyroid tissue (not recorded which). CDR3 sequence (DNA): TGTGCCAGCAGTTTAATGGTGCTCCCGTATCCCGGGGAGCTGTTTTTT. Protein sequence: CASSLMVLPYPGELFF.